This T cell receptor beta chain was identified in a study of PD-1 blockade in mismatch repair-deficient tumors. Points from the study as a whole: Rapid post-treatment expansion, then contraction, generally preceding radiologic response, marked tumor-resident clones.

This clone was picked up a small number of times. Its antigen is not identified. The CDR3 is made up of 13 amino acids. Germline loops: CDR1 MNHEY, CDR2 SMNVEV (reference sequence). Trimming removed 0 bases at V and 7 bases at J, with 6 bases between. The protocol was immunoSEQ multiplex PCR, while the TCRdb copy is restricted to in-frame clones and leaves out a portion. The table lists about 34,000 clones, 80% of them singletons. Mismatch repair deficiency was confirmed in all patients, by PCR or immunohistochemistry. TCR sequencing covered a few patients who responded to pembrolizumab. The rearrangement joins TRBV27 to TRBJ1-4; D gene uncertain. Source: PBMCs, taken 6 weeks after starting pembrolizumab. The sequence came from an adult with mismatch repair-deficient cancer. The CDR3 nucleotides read TGTGCCAGCAGTTTATCGGAGGCTGAAAAACTGTTTTTT. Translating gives CASSLSEAEKLFF.